Each of the 15 T cell receptor beta chains below was sequenced from the same sample in a study of cytotoxic CD8 clonotypes in ibrutinib-treated CLL. TCRdb's table, derived via immunoSEQ multiplex PCR, lists solely in-frame clones and lacks some. There are roughly 170,000 clones in the sample; more than 80% occur only once, and 3.5% to 5.5% lies in the top ten. The sample in question was PBMCs, obtained after 24 months of ibrutinib treatment. The receptors were gathered from a human donor with chronic lymphocytic leukemia.

The chain recombines TRBV7-2 with TRBJ2-2, with D perhaps matching TRBD1 (6 bases). This CDR3 is built from 15 residues. V lost 3 bases to trimming and J lost 4 bases, with 12 bases between them. Germline values: CDR1 SGHTA, CDR2 FQGNSA. Written as DNA, the CDR3 is TGTGCCAGCAGCTTCCCGACAGGTAGCACCGGGGAGCTGTTTTTT. Amino acids: CASSFPTGSTGELFF.

This clone came up once. The chain has TRBV18 and TRBJ2-2; D unresolved. V was clipped by 3 bases and J by 3 bases, with 14 bases between them. Germline-derived CDR1 and CDR2 are KGHSH and LQKENI. This CDR3 is 16 amino acids long. CDR3 sequence reads: CASSPATGRDTGELFF. The CDR3 bases are TGTGCCAGCTCACCGGCAACGGGTCGGGACACCGGGGAGCTGTTTTTT.

This chain uses TRBV5-6 with TRBJ2-3, with D unresolved. V was clipped by 2 bases and J by 0 bases, with 10 bases between them. CDR1 SGHDT and CDR2 YYEEEE come from the germline V gene. The CDR3 contains 15 residues. The CDR3 spells CASSLGLRSTDTQYF. In DNA form, the CDR3 reads TGTGCCAGCAGCTTAGGGCTCCGTAGCACAGATACGCAGTATTTT. The variable domain in full, with the rest retrieved from reference TRBV5-6 and TRBJ2-3, is DAGVTQSPTHLIKTRGQQVTLRCSPKSGHDTVSWYQQALGQGPQFIFQYYEEEERQRGNFPDRFSGHQFPNYSSELNVNALLLGDSALYLCASSLGLRSTDTQYFGPGTRLTVL.

The V and J genes are TRBV10-3 and TRBJ1-2; 7 positions match TRBD1. This CDR3 is 12 amino acids long. After removal of 9 bases from V and 5 bases from J, the junction contained 6 bases not matched to a gene. Germline loops: CDR1 ENHRY, CDR2 SYGVKD. This CDR3 reads CAIQPQGYGYTF. The CDR3 DNA reads TGTGCCATTCAACCACAGGGGTATGGCTACACCTTC.

The chain combines TRBV2 with TRBJ2-1; 9 bases match TRBD2. This CDR3 is 14 amino acids long. The V gene end was trimmed by 7 bases and the J gene end by 11 bases; junction bases not matched to a gene: 12. Germline CDR1 SNHLY, CDR2 FYNNEI. The CDR3 DNA is TGTGCCAGCACTCTAGCGGGGCTCTCTCAAAAGCAGTTCTTC. It specifies CASTLAGLSQKQFF. Full variable domain (rest looked up from reference TRBV2 and TRBJ2-1): EPEVTQTPSHQVTQMGQEVILRCVPISNHLYFYWYRQILGQKVEFLVSFYNNEISEKSEIFDDQFSVERPDGSNFTLKIRSTKLEDSAMYFCASTLAGLSQKQFFGPGTRLTVL.

The chain links TRBV27 to TRBJ2-1, with 13 bases lining up with TRBD2. CDR3 length: 15 residues. V was pared by 4 bases and J by 10 bases, with 7 bases of the junction left unmatched. Germline CDR1 is MNHEY and CDR2 is SMNVEV (reference sequence). The CDR3 region is CASSYRTSGSLEQFF. CDR3 nucleotides: TGTGCCAGCAGTTATAGGACTAGCGGGAGTCTAGAGCAGTTCTTC.

This rearrangement joins TRBV28 to TRBJ1-2, with 7 bases aligning to TRBD1. Germline CDR1 reads MDHEN; CDR2 reads SYDVKM. The CDR3 totals 16 residues. J was trimmed by 0 bases and V by 3 bases; bases with no gene match: 7. DNA of the CDR3: TGTGCCAGCAGTTTCGACAGGGTTTCAGCTAACTATGGCTACACCTTC. Translation gives CASSFDRVSANYGYTF.

The chain recombines TRBV28 with TRBJ1-2, with 11 bases matching TRBD1. There are 15 residues in the CDR3. Germline lookup yields CDR1 MDHEN and CDR2 SYDVKM. The J segment lost 3 bases and the V segment lost 4 bases, leaving 4 bases of the junction unmatched. The CDR3 is CASSSDRGHHYGYTF. DNA of the CDR3: TGTGCCAGCAGTTCGGACAGGGGGCATCACTATGGCTACACCTTC.

The chain links TRBV9 to TRBJ1-1, with a tentative D call TRBD1 (5 bases). CDR1 is SGDLS and CDR2 is YYNGEE in the germline V gene. Trimming removed 3 bases from V and 4 bases from J, with 19 bases in between. The CDR3 loop spans 16 amino acids. This CDR3 reads CASSAGSGGVFTEAFF. Here the CDR3 DNA reads TGTGCCAGCAGCGCAGGGAGCGGGGGAGTGTTCACTGAAGCTTTCTTT.

The rearrangement uses TRBV11-2 and TRBJ2-1; 14 bases map to TRBD2. The germline gives CDR1 SGHAT, CDR2 FQNNGV. The CDR3 covers 19 residues. With 3 bases clipped from V and 0 bases from J, the junction kept 7 bases outside the gene matches. CDR3 amino acids: CASSFRTSGRRSSYNEQFF. The CDR3 DNA reads TGTGCCAGCAGCTTCAGGACTAGCGGGAGGCGTAGCTCCTACAATGAGCAGTTCTTC.

The J gene is TRBJ2-1, the V gene TRBV7-3; TRBD1 or TRBD2 may be the D gene (5 bases each). Trimming stripped 5 bases from V and 7 bases from J, with 12 bases between. Germline V lookup: CDR1 SGHTA, CDR2 FQGTGA. This CDR3 is 13 amino acids long. The CDR3 DNA sequence: TGTGCCAGCAGCCGGTCTGAGGGGAATGAGCAGTTCTTC. This translates into CASSRSEGNEQFF. Full variable domain (outside the CDR3, taken from reference TRBV7-3 and TRBJ2-1): GAGVSQTPSNKVTEKGKYVELRCDPISGHTALYWYRQSLGQGPEFLIYFQGTGAADDSGLPNDRFFAVRPEGSVSTLKIQRTERGDSAVYLCASSRSEGNEQFFGPGTRLTVL.

CDR3 DNA sequence: TGTGCCAGCAGTCTTCAGGGGGCGGGTGGCTACACCTTC. Translated, it gives CASSLQGAGGYTF. J is TRBJ1-2 and V is TRBV2; 8 bases are a match to TRBD1. The J segment lost 7 bases and the V segment lost 5 bases, leaving 6 bases of the junction unmatched. The CDR3 has 13 amino acids. CDR1 SNHLY and CDR2 FYNNEI come from the germline V gene.

A few counts support this clone. The rearrangement joins TRBV2 to TRBJ1-5, with D maybe TRBD1 (5 bases). CDR1 and CDR2 from the germline V gene are SNHLY and FYNNEI. The V end lost 8 bases, the J end lost 2 bases, and 13 bases lay between the germline ends. The length of the CDR3 is 14 residues. The CDR3 nucleotides are TGTGCCAGCTCGGGACGTCGAGGCAATCAGCCCCAGCATTTT. It yields the protein CASSGRRGNQPQHF.

The rearrangement uses TRBV6-5 and TRBJ2-7; D ambiguous. Germline V gives CDR1 MNHEY, CDR2 SVGAGI. Deletions cut 11 bases from V and 2 bases from J, with 16 bases between. This CDR3 has 13 residues. In DNA form, the CDR3 reads TGTGCCGGGTCTCAGACGGGTCCCTACGAGCAGTACTTC. It codes for CAGSQTGPYEQYF.

The chain employs TRBV2 and TRBJ1-2, with D unresolved. Germline V gene data show CDR1 as SNHLY and CDR2 as FYNNEI. Trimming left V 2 bases short and J 7 bases short, with 23 bases between. The CDR3 is made up of 17 amino acids. DNA of the CDR3: TGTGCCAGCAGTGAATTTGGGTCGTTTGTGGGGTCTGGTGGCTACACCTTC. Amino acid sequence: CASSEFGSFVGSGGYTF.